This T cell receptor beta chain came from a study of post-analysis software for immune sequencing data. General study findings and limits: Clustering by F measure revealed strong co-clustering among samples prepared together in one batch. Controls significantly exceeded multiple sclerosis patients in normalized Chao1 diversity. A few TRBV segments occurring more often in patients than controls included TRBV5-6, TRBV5-1 and TRBV20-1.

This CDR3 has 14 residues. Germline V gene lookup returns CDR1 SGHRS and CDR2 YFSETQ. V lost 5 bases to trimming and J lost 7 bases; unmatched junction nucleotides: 9. Included in the TCR beta cDNA libraries were unique molecular identifiers. TCRdb re-derived calls from the PCR reads in MiXCR, one entry per CDR3 protein. The repertoire has roughly 870,000 distinct CDR3 sequences, about 53% of them found once; the top ten carry around 4.5%. This clonotype was detected once. Its specificity is unknown. Sequencing was done on a sample of blood. V gene TRBV5-1 combines with J gene TRBJ2-1; TRBD1 agrees at 7 bases. The clonotype originates from a girl aged 10-17 years with multiple sclerosis. CDR3: CASRKQGRGNEQFF. The CDR3 DNA reads as TGCGCCAGCAGAAAACAGGGGAGAGGGAATGAGCAGTTCTTC.